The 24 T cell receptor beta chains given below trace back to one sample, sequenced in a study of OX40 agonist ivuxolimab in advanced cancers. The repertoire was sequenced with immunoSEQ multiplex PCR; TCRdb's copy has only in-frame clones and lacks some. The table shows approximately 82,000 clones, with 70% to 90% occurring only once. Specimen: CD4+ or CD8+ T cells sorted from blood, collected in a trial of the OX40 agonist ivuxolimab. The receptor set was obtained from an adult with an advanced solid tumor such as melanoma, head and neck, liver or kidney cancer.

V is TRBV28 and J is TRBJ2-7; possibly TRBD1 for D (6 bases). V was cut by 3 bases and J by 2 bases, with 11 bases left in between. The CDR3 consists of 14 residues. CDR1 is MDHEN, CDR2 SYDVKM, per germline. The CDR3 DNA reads TGTGCCAGCAGTTTTCAGGGGTGGGCCTACGAGCAGTACTTC. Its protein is CASSFQGWAYEQYF.

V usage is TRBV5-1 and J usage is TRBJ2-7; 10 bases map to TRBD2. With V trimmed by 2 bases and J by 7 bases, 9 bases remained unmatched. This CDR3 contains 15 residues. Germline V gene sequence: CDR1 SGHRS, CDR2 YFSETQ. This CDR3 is CASSLLAGLEGEQYF. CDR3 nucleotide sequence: TGCGCCAGCAGCTTACTAGCGGGACTCGAAGGAGAGCAGTACTTC.

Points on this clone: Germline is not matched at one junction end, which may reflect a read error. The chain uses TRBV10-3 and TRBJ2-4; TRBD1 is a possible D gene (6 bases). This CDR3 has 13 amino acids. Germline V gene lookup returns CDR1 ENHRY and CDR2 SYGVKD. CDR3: CAISESNLGHGVF. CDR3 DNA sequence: TGTGCCATCAGTGAGTCGAATCTGGGACATGGTGTCTTC.

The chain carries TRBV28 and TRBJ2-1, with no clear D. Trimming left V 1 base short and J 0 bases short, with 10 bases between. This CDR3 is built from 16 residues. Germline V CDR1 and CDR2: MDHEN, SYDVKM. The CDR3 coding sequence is TGTGCCAGCAGTTTATCGGGCTTTTTCTCCTACAATGAGCAGTTCTTC. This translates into CASSLSGFFSYNEQFF.

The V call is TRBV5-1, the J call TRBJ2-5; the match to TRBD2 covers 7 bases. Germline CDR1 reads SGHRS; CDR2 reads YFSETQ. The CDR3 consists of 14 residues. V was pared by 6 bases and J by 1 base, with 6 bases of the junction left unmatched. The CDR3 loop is CASMGGTTQETQYF. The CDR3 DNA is TGCGCCAGCATGGGGGGGACTACCCAAGAGACCCAGTACTTC.

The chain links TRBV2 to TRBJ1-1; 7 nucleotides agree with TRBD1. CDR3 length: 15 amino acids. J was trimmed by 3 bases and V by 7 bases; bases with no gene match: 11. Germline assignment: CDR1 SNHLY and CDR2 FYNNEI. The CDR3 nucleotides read TGTGCCAGCATGAGACAGGGAAATATTGACACTGAAGCTTTCTTT. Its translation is CASMRQGNIDTEAFF. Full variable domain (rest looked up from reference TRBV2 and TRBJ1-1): EPEVTQTPSHQVTQMGQEVILRCVPISNHLYFYWYRQILGQKVEFLVSFYNNEISEKSEIFDDQFSVERPDGSNFTLKIRSTKLEDSAMYFCASMRQGNIDTEAFFGQGTRLTVV.

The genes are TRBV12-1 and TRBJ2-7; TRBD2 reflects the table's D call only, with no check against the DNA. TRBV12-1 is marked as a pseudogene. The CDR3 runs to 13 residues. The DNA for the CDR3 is TGTGCCAGCAGCTTTGAGCCGCGGGACGAGCAGTACTTC. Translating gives CASSFEPRDEQYF.

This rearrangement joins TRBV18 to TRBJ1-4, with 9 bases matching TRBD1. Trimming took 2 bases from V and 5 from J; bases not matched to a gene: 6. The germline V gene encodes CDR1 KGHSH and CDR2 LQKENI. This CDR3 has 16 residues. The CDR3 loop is CASSPFGGQGNEKLFF. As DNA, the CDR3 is TGTGCCAGCTCACCATTCGGCGGACAGGGGAATGAAAAACTGTTTTTT.

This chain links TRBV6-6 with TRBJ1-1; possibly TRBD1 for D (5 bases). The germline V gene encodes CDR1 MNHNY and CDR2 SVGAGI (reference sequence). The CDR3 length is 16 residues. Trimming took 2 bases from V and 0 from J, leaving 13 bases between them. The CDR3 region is CASSYGGGNMNTEAFF. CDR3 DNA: TGTGCCAGCAGTTACGGCGGGGGAAATATGAACACTGAAGCTTTCTTT.

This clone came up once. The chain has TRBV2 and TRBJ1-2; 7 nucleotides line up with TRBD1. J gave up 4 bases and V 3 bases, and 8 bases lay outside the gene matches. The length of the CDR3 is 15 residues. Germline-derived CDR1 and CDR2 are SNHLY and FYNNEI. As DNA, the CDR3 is TGTGCCAGCAGTGAGGGACAGCCGAAAACCTATGGCTACACCTTC. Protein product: CASSEGQPKTYGYTF.

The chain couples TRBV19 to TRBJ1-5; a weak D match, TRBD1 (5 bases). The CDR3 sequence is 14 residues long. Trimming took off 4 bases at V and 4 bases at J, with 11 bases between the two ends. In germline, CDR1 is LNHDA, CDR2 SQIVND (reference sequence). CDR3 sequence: CASSKRGLNQPQHF. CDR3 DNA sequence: TGTGCCAGTAGTAAGAGGGGCCTAAATCAGCCCCAGCATTTT. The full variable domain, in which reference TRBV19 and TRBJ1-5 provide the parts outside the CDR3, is DGGITQSPKYLFRKEGQNVTLSCEQNLNHDAMYWYRQDPGQGLRLIYYSQIVNDFQKGDIAEGYSVSREKKESFPLTVTSAQKNPTAFYLCASSKRGLNQPQHFGDGTRLSIL.

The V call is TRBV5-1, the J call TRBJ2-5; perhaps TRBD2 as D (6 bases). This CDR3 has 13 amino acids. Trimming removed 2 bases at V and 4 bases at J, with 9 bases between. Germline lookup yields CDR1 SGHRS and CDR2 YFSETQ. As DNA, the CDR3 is TGCGCCAGCAGCTTCCCCGGGAGAGAGACCCAGTACTTC. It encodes CASSFPGRETQYF. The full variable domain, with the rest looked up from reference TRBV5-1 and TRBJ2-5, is KAGVTQTPRYLIKTRGQQVTLSCSPISGHRSVSWYQQTPGQGLQFLFEYFSETQRNKGNFPGRFSGRQFSNSRSEMNVSTLELGDSALYLCASSFPGRETQYFGPGTRLLVL.

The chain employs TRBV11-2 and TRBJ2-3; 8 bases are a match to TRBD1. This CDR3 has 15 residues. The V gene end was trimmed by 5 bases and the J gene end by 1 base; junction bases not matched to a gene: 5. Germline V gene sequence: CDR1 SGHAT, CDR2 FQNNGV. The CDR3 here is CASSPNRGGTDTQYF. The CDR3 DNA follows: TGTGCCAGCAGCCCAAACAGGGGGGGCACAGATACGCAGTATTTT. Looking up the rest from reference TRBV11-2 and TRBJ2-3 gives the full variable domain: EAGVAQSPRYKIIEKRQSVAFWCNPISGHATLYWYQQILGQGPKLLIQFQNNGVVDDSQLPKDRFSAERLKGVDSTLKIQPAKLEDSAVYLCASSPNRGGTDTQYFGPGTRLTVL.

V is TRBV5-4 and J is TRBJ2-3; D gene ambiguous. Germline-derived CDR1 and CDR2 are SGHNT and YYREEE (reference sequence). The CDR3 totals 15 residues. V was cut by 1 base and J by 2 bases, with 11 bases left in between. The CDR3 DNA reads TGTGCCAGCAGCTTGACCCCCCTATACACAGATACGCAGTATTTT. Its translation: CASSLTPLYTDTQYF.

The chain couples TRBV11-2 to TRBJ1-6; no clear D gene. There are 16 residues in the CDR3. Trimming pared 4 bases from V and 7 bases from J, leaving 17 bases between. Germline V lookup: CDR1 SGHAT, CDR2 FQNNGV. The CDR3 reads CASSSQRRGWNSPLHF. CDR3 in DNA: TGTGCCAGCAGCTCCCAGAGACGGGGATGGAATTCACCCCTCCACTTT.

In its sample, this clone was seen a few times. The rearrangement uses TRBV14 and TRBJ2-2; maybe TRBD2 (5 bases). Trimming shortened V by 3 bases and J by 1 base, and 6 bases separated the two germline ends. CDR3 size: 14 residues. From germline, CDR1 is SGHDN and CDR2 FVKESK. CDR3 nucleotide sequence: TGTGCCAGCAGCCAGGACTGGAACACCGGGGAGCTGTTTTTT. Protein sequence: CASSQDWNTGELFF.

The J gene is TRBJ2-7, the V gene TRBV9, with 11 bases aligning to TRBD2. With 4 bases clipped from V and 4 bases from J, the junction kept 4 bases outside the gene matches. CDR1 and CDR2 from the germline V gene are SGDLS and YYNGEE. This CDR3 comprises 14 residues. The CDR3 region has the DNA TGTGCCAGCAGCCCTCGACTAGCGGGGTACGAGCAGTACTTC. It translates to CASSPRLAGYEQYF.

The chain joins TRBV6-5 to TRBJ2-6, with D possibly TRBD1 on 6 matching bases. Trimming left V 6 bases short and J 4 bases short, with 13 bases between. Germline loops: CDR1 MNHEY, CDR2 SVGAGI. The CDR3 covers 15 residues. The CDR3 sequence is CASRPQGTGANVLTF. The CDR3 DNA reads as TGTGCCAGCAGACCCCAGGGGACCGGGGCCAACGTCCTGACTTTC.

Written as DNA, the CDR3 is TGTGCCAGCAGCTTAGGCGATGAGCAGTTCTTC. Its protein product is CASSLGDEQFF. V is TRBV9 and J is TRBJ2-1, with D unresolved. CDR3 size: 11 residues. V was cut by 4 bases and J by 8 bases, with 7 bases left in between. Germline CDR1 and CDR2: SGDLS and YYNGEE.

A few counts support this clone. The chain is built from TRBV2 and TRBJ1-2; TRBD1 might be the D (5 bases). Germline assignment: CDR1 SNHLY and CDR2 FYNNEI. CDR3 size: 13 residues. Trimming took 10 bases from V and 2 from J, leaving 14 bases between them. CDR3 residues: CATTRPGNYGYTF. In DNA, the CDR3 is TGTGCCACCACGAGGCCAGGGAACTATGGCTACACCTTC.

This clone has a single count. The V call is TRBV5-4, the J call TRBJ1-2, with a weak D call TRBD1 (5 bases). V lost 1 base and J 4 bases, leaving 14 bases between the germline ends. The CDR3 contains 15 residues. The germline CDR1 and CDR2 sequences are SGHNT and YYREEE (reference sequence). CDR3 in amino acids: CASSLRQPAGYGYTF. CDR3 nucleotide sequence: TGTGCCAGCAGCTTGAGACAGCCCGCTGGCTATGGCTACACCTTC. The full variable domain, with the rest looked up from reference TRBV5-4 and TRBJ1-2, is ETGVTQSPTHLIKTRGQQVTLRCSSQSGHNTVSWYQQALGQGPQFIFQYYREEENGRGNFPPRFSGLQFPNYSSELNVNALELDDSALYLCASSLRQPAGYGYTFGSGTRLTVV.

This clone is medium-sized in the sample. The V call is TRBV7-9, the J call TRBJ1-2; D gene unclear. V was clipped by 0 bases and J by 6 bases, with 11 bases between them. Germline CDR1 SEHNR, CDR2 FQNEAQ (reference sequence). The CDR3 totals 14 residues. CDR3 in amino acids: CASSLAPTVHGYTF. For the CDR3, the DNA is TGTGCCAGCAGCTTAGCCCCCACCGTACATGGCTACACCTTC.

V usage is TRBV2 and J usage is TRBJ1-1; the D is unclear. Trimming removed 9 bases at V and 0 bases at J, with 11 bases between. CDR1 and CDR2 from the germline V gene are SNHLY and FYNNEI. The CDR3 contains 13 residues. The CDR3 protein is CASTQYLNTEAFF. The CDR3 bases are TGTGCCAGTACCCAGTACTTGAACACTGAAGCTTTCTTT.

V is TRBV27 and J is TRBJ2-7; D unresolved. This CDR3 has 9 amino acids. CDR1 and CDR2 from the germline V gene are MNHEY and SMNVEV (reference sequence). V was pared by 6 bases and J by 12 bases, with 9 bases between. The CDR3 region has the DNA TGTGCCAGCAGCCGTCTCGGGTACTTC. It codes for CASSRLGYF.